These 31 T cell receptor beta chains share one sample of origin, sequenced in a study of blood T cell repertoires in COVID-19. Assay: immunoSEQ multiplex PCR; the TCRdb copy retains only in-frame clones and omits some. The sample records about 76,000 clones, around 90% being singletons. The sequenced sample consisted of peripheral blood. These receptors were collected from a human donor in a cohort sampled during active COVID-19.

This clone was seen a single time. This chain links TRBV24-1 with TRBJ2-7; 9 nucleotides agree with TRBD2. The CDR3 runs to 16 residues. Losses at the gene ends were 4 bases for V and 4 bases for J; bases not matched to a gene: 10. Germline V gene sequence: CDR1 KGHDR, CDR2 SFDVKD. The CDR3 sequence: CATSDRIRTSVYEQYF. CDR3 in DNA: TGTGCCACCAGTGACAGAATCAGGACTAGCGTATACGAGCAGTACTTC.

This clone came up once. The chain is built from TRBV11-2 and TRBJ2-2; D is unclear. Trimming cost V 5 bases and J 7 bases, with 11 bases left between them. The CDR3 length is 13 residues. Germline loops: CDR1 SGHAT, CDR2 FQNNGV. As DNA, the CDR3 is TGTGCCAGCAGCCTTAATGTTCGCGGGGAGCTGTTTTTT. It translates to CASSLNVRGELFF.

The rearrangement uses TRBV9 and TRBJ2-7; 10 bases align to TRBD2. This CDR3 comprises 14 residues. Looked up from germline, CDR1 is SGDLS and CDR2 is YYNGEE. V was clipped by 4 bases and J by 6 bases; unmatched bases: 7. CDR3 nucleotide sequence: TGTGCCAGCAGCCCAACTAGCGGGAAACGCGAGCAGTACTTC. As protein: CASSPTSGKREQYF.

The CDR3 reads CTSSQAGRSTSSGNTIYF. In DNA form, the CDR3 reads TGCACCAGCAGCCAGGCAGGCCGCTCAACTAGCTCTGGAAACACCATATATTTT. V and J are TRBV1 and TRBJ1-3. TRBV1 is a known pseudogene. The CDR3 is made up of 18 amino acids.

This sequence joins TRBV6-2 or TRBV6-3 and TRBJ1-2; D perhaps matches TRBD1 (6 bases). V was clipped by 6 bases and J by 4 bases, with 15 bases between them. This CDR3 is 14 amino acids long. Germline values: CDR1 MNHEY, CDR2 SVGEGT. Written as DNA, the CDR3 is TGTGCCAGCAGCGGTAACAGGGCCGGCTATGGCTACACCTTC. Translating gives CASSGNRAGYGYTF.

The CDR3 nucleotides read TGTGCCAGCAGCACCCGGGACACCGGGGAGCTGTTTTTT. Encoded protein: CASSTRDTGELFF. This chain links TRBV5-4 with TRBJ2-2; D gene ambiguous. Germline V CDR1 and CDR2: SGHNT, YYREEE (reference sequence). The CDR3 spans 13 residues. Between the trimmed V and J ends, which lost 4 bases and 3 bases, there was a span of 7 bases. The complete variable domain, with remaining parts taken from reference TRBV5-4 and TRBJ2-2, reads ETGVTQSPTHLIKTRGQQVTLRCSSQSGHNTVSWYQQALGQGPQFIFQYYREEENGRGNFPPRFSGLQFPNYSSELNVNALELDDSALYLCASSTRDTGELFFGEGSRLTVL.

This chain uses TRBV5-4 with TRBJ2-7, with 9 nucleotides matching TRBD1. The ends lost 4 bases at V and 5 bases at J; junction bases unmatched: 10. The germline V gene has CDR1 SGHNT and CDR2 YYREEE (reference sequence). The CDR3 loop spans 15 amino acids. This CDR3 reads CASSPLGTGSHEQYF. CDR3 nucleotides: TGTGCCAGCAGCCCTTTAGGGACAGGGAGCCACGAGCAGTACTTC.

The CDR3 loop reads CASSQERGTVETQYF. The CDR3 DNA reads as TGTGCCAGCAGCCAGGAAAGGGGGACGGTGGAGACCCAGTACTTC. This rearrangement joins TRBV5-5 to TRBJ2-5; possible D gene TRBD1, 6 bases. Germline CDR1 SGHKS, CDR2 YYEKEE (reference sequence). The CDR3 loop spans 15 amino acids. Trimming removed 4 bases at V and 5 bases at J, with 18 bases between.

The V gene is TRBV7-9, the J gene TRBJ2-7; D is perhaps TRBD1 (6 bases). The length of the CDR3 is 15 residues. Trimming removed 5 bases at V and 0 bases at J, with 14 bases between. The germline gives CDR1 SEHNR, CDR2 FQNEAQ (reference sequence). CDR3 protein: CASSTEGTSSYEQYF. As DNA, the CDR3 is TGTGCCAGCAGCACAGAGGGGACATCCTCCTACGAGCAGTACTTC.

The chain recombines TRBV6-5 with TRBJ1-6; 9 bases are a match to TRBD1. The J segment lost 9 bases and the V segment lost 8 bases, leaving 8 bases of the junction unmatched. Looked up from germline, CDR1 is MNHEY and CDR2 is SVGAGI. The CDR3 totals 14 residues. CDR3 coding DNA: TGTGCCAGCTCCGGGACAGGGACTTCTTCACCCCTCCACTTT. It translates to CASSGTGTSSPLHF.

The chain uses TRBV9 and TRBJ2-2, with D perhaps matching TRBD1 (6 bases). Germline CDR1 reads SGDLS; CDR2 reads YYNGEE. CDR3 length equals 15 residues. V lost 4 bases and J 6 bases, leaving 16 bases between the germline ends. The DNA for the CDR3 is TGTGCCAGCAGCACCGGGACACTTAAATCCGGGGAGCTGTTTTTT. Amino acid sequence: CASSTGTLKSGELFF. Complete variable domain (other parts from reference TRBV9 and TRBJ2-2): DSGVTQTPKHLITATGQRVTLRCSPRSGDLSVYWYQQSLDQGLQFLIQYYNGEERAKGNILERFSAQQFPDLHSELNLSSLELGDSALYFCASSTGTLKSGELFFGEGSRLTVL.

V is TRBV15 and J is TRBJ2-5; D call uncertain. The CDR3 totals 14 residues. The V end was cut by 9 bases, the J end by 5 bases, with 19 bases between. In germline, CDR1 is LNHNV, CDR2 YYDKDF (reference sequence). The CDR3 region is CATSQKLVGETQYF. In DNA, the CDR3 is TGTGCCACTTCTCAGAAACTCGTCGGGGAGACCCAGTACTTC.

The gene calls are TRBV7-3 and TRBJ1-1; no clear D. V gave up 5 bases and J gave up 4 bases, with 14 bases separating them. The CDR3 runs to 14 residues. Germline CDR1 SGHTA, CDR2 FQGTGA. The CDR3 DNA reads as TGTGCCAGCAGCCGGGATGGCATCGGCACTGAAGCTTTCTTT. It yields the protein CASSRDGIGTEAFF.

This chain links TRBV9 with TRBJ2-5; 7 bases fit TRBD2. V was pared by 4 bases and J by 3 bases, with 6 bases of the junction left unmatched. CDR3 length: 14 amino acids. Germline CDR1 is SGDLS and CDR2 is YYNGEE. CDR3 residues: CASSPREAKETQYF. In DNA, the CDR3 is TGTGCCAGCAGCCCCCGGGAGGCGAAAGAGACCCAGTACTTC. The variable domain in full, completed from reference TRBV9 and TRBJ2-5, reads DSGVTQTPKHLITATGQRVTLRCSPRSGDLSVYWYQQSLDQGLQFLIQYYNGEERAKGNILERFSAQQFPDLHSELNLSSLELGDSALYFCASSPREAKETQYFGPGTRLLVL.

The chain recombines TRBV18 with TRBJ2-1; the D is unclear. Trimming removed 5 bases at V and 1 base at J, with 18 bases between. The length of the CDR3 is 17 residues. Per the germline V gene, CDR1 is KGHSH and CDR2 is LQKENI. The CDR3 DNA is TGTGCCAGCTCATACTCTCACTACTCGCGATCCTACAATGAGCAGTTCTTC. Translation: CASSYSHYSRSYNEQFF.

The chain has TRBV6-5 and TRBJ2-3; the D gene is possibly TRBD1 (5 bases). This CDR3 region has 14 residues. The germline CDR1 and CDR2 sequences are MNHEY and SVGAGI. Trimming stripped 8 bases from V and 0 bases from J, with 12 bases between. Here the CDR3 reads CASCNPGSTDTQYF. CDR3 nucleotides: TGTGCCAGCTGCAATCCAGGGAGCACAGATACGCAGTATTTT.

This chain uses TRBV5-1 with TRBJ2-1; 10 bases are a match to TRBD2. The germline V gene has CDR1 SGHRS and CDR2 YFSETQ. CDR3 length equals 18 residues. V trimming: 3 bases; J trimming: 5 bases; junction bases outside the gene matches: 14. As DNA, the CDR3 is TGCGCCAGCAGCTCTGACCGAGAGGGACTAGCGAGGCACAATGAGCAGTTCTTC. It codes for CASSSDREGLARHNEQFF.

The chain joins TRBV2 to TRBJ2-3; the match to TRBD2 covers 15 bases. CDR1 and CDR2 from the germline V gene are SNHLY and FYNNEI. V was pared by 8 bases and J by 4 bases, with 7 bases of the junction left unmatched. The CDR3 is 16 residues long. The CDR3 DNA is TGTGCCAGCGGACTAGCGGGAGGGAAAAGGTCAGATACGCAGTATTTT. Translated, it gives CASGLAGGKRSDTQYF.

The chain recombines TRBV20-1 with TRBJ2-5; 8 bases match TRBD1. V gave up 4 bases and J gave up 5 bases; unmatched junction bases: 0. The CDR3 covers 11 residues. Germline values: CDR1 DFQATT, CDR2 SNEGSKA (reference sequence). CDR3 sequence: CSANRGETQYF. The CDR3 coding sequence is TGCAGTGCTAACAGGGGGGAGACCCAGTACTTC.

The chain recombines TRBV24-1 with TRBJ2-3; a weak D match, TRBD2 (5 bases). V lost 7 bases, J lost 3 bases, and 13 bases lay in between. The CDR3 loop spans 14 amino acids. CDR1 is KGHDR, CDR2 SFDVKD, per germline. In nucleotides, the CDR3 is TGTGCCACCAGCAAGAGCGGAAATACAGATACGCAGTATTTT. Amino acids: CATSKSGNTDTQYF.

The rearrangement links TRBV19 to TRBJ1-5; 8 nucleotides match TRBD1. The germline gives CDR1 LNHDA, CDR2 SQIVND (reference sequence). CDR3 length: 15 amino acids. V lost 5 bases and J lost 0; bases outside the gene matches: 3. CDR3 in DNA: TGTGCCAGTAGTTGGACAGGGAGTAGCAATCAGCCCCAGCATTTT. Protein product: CASSWTGSSNQPQHF. Full variable domain (rest looked up from reference TRBV19 and TRBJ1-5): DGGITQSPKYLFRKEGQNVTLSCEQNLNHDAMYWYRQDPGQGLRLIYYSQIVNDFQKGDIAEGYSVSREKKESFPLTVTSAQKNPTAFYLCASSWTGSSNQPQHFGDGTRLSIL.

This chain connects TRBV7-6 to TRBJ1-5, with D possibly being TRBD1 (6 bases). Trimming took 1 base from V and 7 from J, leaving 14 bases between them. The CDR3 is 15 amino acids. Germline CDR1 and CDR2: SGHVS and FNYEAQ. The DNA for the CDR3 is TGTGCCAGCAGCTTAGGCCAGGGGCAGGGACAGCCCCAGCATTTT. Its translation is CASSLGQGQGQPQHF.

The rearrangement joins TRBV6-2 or TRBV6-3 to TRBJ1-1; TRBD1 matches at 9 bases. Germline assignment: CDR1 MNHEY and CDR2 SVGEGT. Trimming removed 6 bases from V and 4 bases from J; junction bases left unmatched: 3. The CDR3 sequence is 13 residues long. The CDR3 sequence: CASSTTGGTEAFF. In nucleotides, the CDR3 is TGTGCCAGCAGCACGACAGGGGGCACTGAAGCTTTCTTT.

J is TRBJ2-1 and V is TRBV4-3; D is perhaps TRBD2 (5 bases). The V gene lost 1 base and the J gene lost 5 bases, with 9 bases spanning the gap. CDR1 is LGHNA and CDR2 is YSLEER in the germline V gene. The CDR3 covers 14 residues. The CDR3 protein is CASSQVQRNNEQFF. The CDR3 coding sequence is TGCGCCAGCAGCCAAGTCCAGCGGAACAATGAGCAGTTCTTC.

The sample holds one count of this clone. J is TRBJ2-2 and V is TRBV4-3, with D possibly TRBD1 on 5 matching bases. CDR1 LGHNA and CDR2 YSLEER come from the germline V gene. The CDR3 consists of 17 residues. V dropped 1 base and J dropped 2 bases, with 14 bases sitting between them. The DNA for the CDR3 is TGCGCCAGCAGCCAAGGAGGCCAGGGTCATAACACCGGGGAGCTGTTTTTT. As protein: CASSQGGQGHNTGELFF.

V is TRBV5-6 and J is TRBJ1-1; 7 nucleotides align to TRBD1. The CDR3 runs 15 residues. Trimming took 4 bases from V and 6 from J; bases not matched to a gene: 12. Germline loops: CDR1 SGHDT, CDR2 YYEEEE. CDR3 amino acids: CASSPLLTGRSEAFF. The CDR3 coding sequence is TGTGCCAGCAGCCCACTTTTGACAGGGAGGTCTGAAGCTTTCTTT.

The V and J genes are TRBV3-1 (or the pseudogene TRBV3-2) and TRBJ2-3; 16 bases agree with TRBD2. The CDR3 extends over 16 amino acids. Germline CDR1 is LGHDT and CDR2 is YNNKEL (reference sequence). With 4 bases clipped from V and 5 bases from J, the junction kept 3 bases outside the gene matches. CDR3 sequence reads: CASSPGLAGGGDTQYF. The CDR3 coding sequence is TGTGCCAGCAGCCCGGGACTAGCGGGAGGGGGAGATACGCAGTATTTT.

The CDR3 protein is CASSREQLRDEQYF. The CDR3 nucleotides are TGTGCCAGCAGCAGGGAGCAGCTCCGCGACGAGCAGTACTTC. The chain couples TRBV13 to TRBJ2-7; weak D call: TRBD2 (5 bases). CDR1 is PRHDT, CDR2 FYEKMQ, per germline (reference sequence). Trimming pared 5 bases from V and 5 bases from J, leaving 16 bases between. This CDR3 contains 14 residues.

The rearrangement links TRBV6-2 or TRBV6-3 to TRBJ2-1; D may be TRBD2 (7 bases). Germline-derived CDR1 and CDR2 are MNHEY and SVGEGT. V lost 2 bases, J lost 6 bases, and 11 bases lay in between. The CDR3 extends over 14 amino acids. The CDR3 DNA sequence: TGTGCCAGCAGTTACGGAGGGGGGGGCAATGAGCAGTTCTTC. This sequence encodes CASSYGGGGNEQFF.

J is TRBJ2-2 and V is TRBV27; 9 bases are a match to TRBD2. The CDR3 loop spans 16 amino acids. V was pared by 2 bases and J by 6 bases, with 7 bases of the junction left unmatched. CDR1 MNHEY and CDR2 SMNVEV come from the germline V gene (reference sequence). DNA for the CDR3: TGTGCCAGCAGTTTAGGGCTAGCGGGGAATCCCGGGGAGCTGTTTTTT. Its protein is CASSLGLAGNPGELFF.

Concerning this clone: Other DNA sequences in the sample encode the same CDR3. V usage is TRBV7-9 and J usage is TRBJ2-5, with unresolved D. Germline CDR1 SEHNR, CDR2 FQNEAQ (reference sequence). Trimming stripped 5 bases from V and 4 bases from J, with 5 bases between. There are 11 residues in the CDR3. The CDR3 coding sequence is TGTGCCAGCAGCCCCGGAGAGACCCAGTACTTC. It yields the protein CASSPGETQYF.